The T cell receptor beta chain described here comes from a study of shared clonotypes between healthy human individuals. Whole-study findings and limits: Among the subsets, naive ones generally showed larger estimated richness than memory ones. In a handful of donors, about 5% of naive CD4 clonotypes appeared in common.

Method: immunoSEQ multiplex PCR; TCRdb's copy keeps in-frame clones and lacks some. The table shows a few million clones, with over 85% occurring only once. This CDR3 comprises 16 residues. Trimming took 5 bases from V and 0 from J; bases not matched to a gene: 8. Germline V CDR1 and CDR2: SGHRS, YFSETQ. A single count supports this clone. The antigen remains unidentified. The clonotype comes from a young man in good health. Some clones in this sample may be carry-over from other donors' samples. The chain uses TRBV5-1 and TRBJ2-1, with 7 bases identical to TRBD2. Material for sequencing was naive CD4+ T cells from PBMCs. Stated subset: CD45RA+ positively selected. CDR3 amino acids: CASRPAGGSSYNEQFF. The CDR3 DNA reads TGCGCCAGCAGACCCGCGGGCGGGAGCTCCTACAATGAGCAGTTCTTC.